This T cell receptor beta chain was identified in a study of cytomegalovirus exposure and HLA in healthy donors (dated by TCRdb to between 2016 and 2019). For the study in its entirety: The roughly 650 repertoires of the first cohort and the roughly 120 validation repertoires were produced on the same platform, according to a later analysis. The study aimed to test whether signatures of past pathogen exposure could be identified by cataloging public T cell receptors. Besides the first cohort of 666 subjects, a separate validation cohort made up of 120 different subjects was used. The study combined high-throughput TCR immunosequencing, statistical association of individual TCRs with disease status, and machine learning to predict cytomegalovirus infection status. Broader findings and caveats from the paper: Most TCR sequences were observed very rarely across donors, whereas some public TCRs were present in many individuals. A few of the identified cytomegalovirus-associated TCR beta chains were confirmed in vitro to be specific for cytomegalovirus antigens. In both the original and validation cohorts, the classifier was reported to diagnose cytomegalovirus status with high specificity and sensitivity. In a later analysis, TCRs clustered in the first cohort were found to also tend to co-occur in the approximately 110 validation repertoires, with 90% to 95% of cluster scores above 0. The study listed over 150 TCR beta chains as associated with cytomegalovirus. A later analysis lacked HLA typing for the validation cohort, so it scored co-occurrence in that cohort across all 120 or so repertoires. According to the authors, the approach could potentially be generalized to other disease states and immunological phenotypes.

Counted from cysteine to phenylalanine, this CDR3 has 13 amino acids. The sequence is cut down to CDR3 DNA, 39 bases in frame from base 1. CDR1 MNHEY and CDR2 SVGAGI are derived from the germline V gene. V lost 0 bases and J lost 6 bases, and the count of bases not matched to a germline gene is 1. Turning to this clone: Its antigen is still unknown. Base qualities are not provided; no much larger clone lies one nucleotide away.

Donors formed part of the validation cohort, which comprised 120 subjects and was distinct from the first cohort of 550 to 850 subjects. Libraries were made using the immunoSEQ multiplex PCR assay. Under the source paper's analysis protocol: A statistical classification framework was developed to diagnose cytomegalovirus status using the catalog of TCR beta chain sequences. The table comes from immuneACCESS by way of TCRdb, which keeps in-frame sequences with V and J called. Part of the clones is missing from these tables; in studies checked, under half for an unresolved V gene and the rest for unknown reasons. D and trimming come from the DNA, and the V and J calls and clone size come from that table. Here the sample has around 160,000 clones; under 95% occur a single time. Approximately 2.9% of the sample comes from the top ten.

Sequenced: PBMCs. The source of this sequence is a woman aged 18-29 years in good health and CMV-seropositive. The rearranged chain carries TRBV6-5 and TRBJ2-7, and 8 bases in between align with TRBD1. In nucleotide form, the sequence is TGTGCCAGCAGTTACTCGGGGACAGGCGAGCAGTACTTC. This codes for CASSYSGTGEQYF.